These 14 T cell receptor beta chains share one sample of origin, sequenced in a study of breast tumors, draining lymph nodes, adjacent tissues. The lymph nodes were axillary draining lymph nodes from breast cancer patients. One entry per CDR3 protein, called by TCRdb with MiXCR from the multiplex PCR reads. The table has 200,000 or so distinct CDR3 sequences, 31% seen once. Sequenced: axillary lymph node tissue. These receptors were collected from a female donor with breast cancer. Some clones in this sample may be carry-over from other donors' samples.

A few counts support this clonotype. The chain carries TRBV20-1 and TRBJ2-4; no clear D gene. Trimming left V 6 bases short and J 0 bases short, with 9 bases between. CDR1 DFQATT and CDR2 SNEGSKA come from the germline V gene (reference sequence). The length of the CDR3 is 13 residues. CDR3 residues: CSAPPGAKNIQYF. Written as DNA, the CDR3 is TGCAGTGCCCCTCCGGGAGCCAAAAACATTCAGTACTTC.

This clonotype was picked up a small number of times. A much bigger clone sits one base away, suggesting this may be a read error. J is TRBJ1-3 and V is TRBV12-3 or TRBV12-4; D uncertain. Between the trimmed V and J ends, which lost 3 bases and 0 bases, there was a span of 12 bases. The CDR3 is 16 residues long. CDR3 in DNA: TGTGCCAGCAGTTTCGACCGGCCGGGCTCTGGAAACACCATATATTTT. Its protein product is CASSFDRPGSGNTIYF.

In its sample, this clonotype was seen a few times. A much larger clone sits a single nucleotide away, making a read error possible. The rearrangement joins TRBV9 to TRBJ2-1, with TRBD1 matching over 8 bases. Germline assignment: CDR1 SGDLS and CDR2 YYNGEE. The CDR3 covers 15 residues. The DNA for the CDR3 is TGTGCCAGCAGCGTTTCGGCAGGGGGCTTCAATGAGCCGTTCTTC. Residues: CASSVSAGGFNEPFF.

As concerns this clonotype: This may stem from a read error, because a much larger clone lies one nucleotide away. Here the CDR3 DNA reads TGCGGCAGACTGTCGTCTAACTATGGCTCCACCTTC. Translating it yields CGRLSSNYGSTF. The chain is built from TRBV20-1 and TRBJ1-2; D call uncertain. The CDR3 length is 12 residues. Per the germline V gene, CDR1 is DFQATT and CDR2 is SNEGSKA (reference sequence).

This clonotype appeared a few times. The chain couples TRBV12-3 or TRBV12-4 to TRBJ1-5; TRBD1 is a possible D gene (5 bases). V lost 3 bases, J lost 11 bases, and 20 bases lay in between. This CDR3 has 15 residues. The CDR3 nucleotides are TGTGCCAGCAGTTTGGTAGCAGGGAAGGCGGAGACCCAGCATTTT. Encoded protein: CASSLVAGKAETQHF.

This clonotype was observed at least ten times. The gene calls are TRBV4-1 and TRBJ2-6; D is unclear. Germline V gene data show CDR1 as MGHRA and CDR2 as YSYEKL. The CDR3 is made up of 17 amino acids. Trimming took 3 bases from V and 1 from J, leaving 13 bases between them. The CDR3 is CASSQGSWDSGANVLTF. CDR3 sequence (DNA): TGCGCCAGCAGCCAGGGCTCTTGGGATTCTGGGGCCAACGTCCTGACTTTC.

There are many counts of this clonotype. This chain's CDR3 is CASSRIGSSYNSPLHF. CDR3 coding DNA: TGTGCCAGCAGCCGCATCGGGAGCTCCTATAATTCACCCCTCCACTTT. The genes are TRBV7-9 and TRBJ1-6; the D is unclear. CDR1 is SEHNR and CDR2 is FQNEAQ in the germline V gene (reference sequence). V lost 5 bases, J lost 0 bases, and 11 bases lay in between. The CDR3 length is 16 residues.

This clonotype was detected only a few times. A much larger clone differs from this one at a single base, so this may be a read error. Written as DNA, the CDR3 is TGTGCCAGCAGCGCATCAGACCCCTCCTACGAGCAGTCCTTC. Its protein product is CASSASDPSYEQSF. This chain uses TRBV9 with TRBJ2-7, with D uncertain. CDR3 length: 14 amino acids. Germline V gene data show CDR1 as SGDLS and CDR2 as YYNGEE.

Many counts were recorded for this clonotype. The chain joins TRBV6-5 to TRBJ2-1; TRBD2 aligns across 7 bases. CDR1 is MNHEY and CDR2 is SVGAGI in the germline V gene. This CDR3 contains 16 residues. Trimming removed 6 bases from V and 2 bases from J; junction bases left unmatched: 10. The CDR3: CASRLTSASPYNEQFF. In DNA form, the CDR3 reads TGTGCCAGCAGACTTACTAGCGCCTCCCCCTACAATGAGCAGTTCTTC.

Turning to this clonotype: Since a much larger clone is just one base distant, this may be a read error. V usage is TRBV20-1 and J usage is TRBJ2-2; TRBD1 matches at 7 bases. CDR1 is DFQATT, CDR2 SNEGSKA, per germline (reference sequence). J lost 4 bases, V lost 6 bases, and 11 bases had no gene match. The CDR3 sequence is 15 residues long. In DNA form, the CDR3 reads TGCAGTGCGTGGACAGGAAAAGGGGTCACCGGGGAGCTGTTTTTT. Encoded protein: CSAWTGKGVTGELFF.

The chain joins TRBV28 to TRBJ2-1; TRBD2 aligns across 15 bases. The CDR3 extends over 18 amino acids. CDR1 is MDHEN, CDR2 SYDVKM, per germline. V was clipped by 5 bases and J by 7 bases; unmatched bases: 12. The CDR3 DNA is TGTGCCAGCAGTCCTGGGACTAGCGGGAGGATTGAGGGGAATGAGCAGTTCTTC. It is translated as CASSPGTSGRIEGNEQFF.

This clonotype has a count of ten or more. V usage is TRBV6-6 and J usage is TRBJ2-7; TRBD1 matches 9 bases. Germline trimming cut 8 bases from V and 4 bases from J; bases unmatched to any gene: 12. Looked up from germline, CDR1 is MNHNY and CDR2 is SVGAGI (reference sequence). There are 15 residues in the CDR3. The CDR3: CASSRNPGQGYEQYF. The CDR3 DNA follows: TGTGCCAGCTCCCGTAACCCGGGACAGGGTTACGAGCAGTACTTC.

About this clonotype: One base away lies a much larger clone, so this may be a sequencing read error. This chain connects TRBV20-1 to TRBJ2-2, with 8 bases lining up with TRBD1. Unmatched junction bases numbered 8, after V lost 0 bases and J lost 5 bases. The germline CDR1 and CDR2 sequences are DFQATT and SNEGSKA (reference sequence). The CDR3 totals 16 residues. CDR3 residues: CSARDGQGFATGELFF. The CDR3 DNA follows: TGCAGTGCTAGAGATGGACAGGGTTTCGCTACCGGGGAGCTGTTTTTT.

This clonotype occurred many times. The chain joins TRBV11-2 to TRBJ2-5; tentative D call: TRBD1 (6 bases). This CDR3 comprises 14 residues. Germline CDR1 reads SGHAT; CDR2 reads FQNNGV. The V and J ends lost 1 base and 1 base respectively, with 7 bases between them. The CDR3 nucleotides read TGTGCCAGCAGCTTAGTCAGGGGCCAAGAGACCCAGTACTTC. Amino acid sequence: CASSLVRGQETQYF.